Listed here are 10 T cell receptor beta chains from one sample, sequenced in a study of T cell clones after liver transplantation. Sequencing used immunoSEQ multiplex PCR; TCRdb keeps in-frame clones, though not all of them. Of under 35,000 clones in the sample, about 94% were seen once. Sequenced material: CD8+ T cells from blood, taken 12 months after liver transplant. Source of these receptors: a human patient who received a liver transplant. The graft donor may be the source of some T cells.

This clone was recorded a few times. The chain combines TRBV6-5 with TRBJ1-5; possibly TRBD1 for D (6 bases). Germline-derived CDR1 and CDR2 are MNHEY and SVGAGI. V shed 6 bases and J shed 0 bases, with 12 bases lying between them. The CDR3 is 15 amino acids. In DNA, the CDR3 is TGTGCCAGCAGAAGGACAGTTTATAGCAATCAGCCCCAGCATTTT. Its translation: CASRRTVYSNQPQHF.

This chain joins TRBV27 and TRBJ1-5; D not resolved. Germline CDR1 reads MNHEY; CDR2 reads SMNVEV (reference sequence). This CDR3 has 14 residues. Trimming shortened V by 7 bases and J by 4 bases, and 14 bases separated the two germline ends. The CDR3 bases are TGTGCCAGCAAGGCCCTCGGGCCTAATCAGCCCCAGCATTTT. It translates to CASKALGPNQPQHF.

This chain links TRBV11-3 with TRBJ2-1; TRBD2 matches 8 bases. The germline V gene encodes CDR1 SGHNT and CDR2 YENEEA. V lost 6 bases, J lost 8 bases, and 24 bases stayed unmatched. This CDR3 spans 19 amino acids. This CDR3 reads CASRGPLLLAEDDLDEQFF. The CDR3 DNA reads TGTGCCAGCAGGGGTCCACTCCTACTAGCGGAAGATGATTTGGATGAGCAGTTCTTC.

The chain has TRBV6-1 and TRBJ2-7; 10 bases line up with TRBD1. Looked up from germline, CDR1 is MNHNS and CDR2 is SASEGT. After removal of 8 bases from V and 4 bases from J, the junction contained 5 bases not matched to a gene. This CDR3 has 13 residues. CDR3 loop: CASARDRGYEQYF. Here the CDR3 DNA reads TGTGCCAGCGCCCGGGACAGGGGTTACGAGCAGTACTTC.

The CDR3 reads CASSLTRLAHEQFF. In DNA, the CDR3 is TGTGCCAGCAGCCTTACCAGACTAGCTCATGAGCAGTTCTTC. The chain joins TRBV9 to TRBJ2-1; 7 positions match TRBD2. V shed 4 bases and J 8 bases; nucleotides not matched to a gene: 9. This CDR3 spans 14 amino acids. CDR1 SGDLS and CDR2 YYNGEE come from the germline V gene.

This clone was counted once. The gene calls are TRBV4-1 and TRBJ2-3; D gene ambiguous. From germline, CDR1 is MGHRA and CDR2 YSYEKL. V gave up 4 bases and J gave up 9 bases, with 20 bases separating them. The CDR3 length is 15 residues. The CDR3 DNA reads as TGCGCCAGCAGCCCGATCTCCAATGAAAGACCAACGCAGTATTTT. This codes for CASSPISNERPTQYF.

V and J are TRBV27 and TRBJ2-7, with TRBD1 identical over 7 bases. After removal of 8 bases from V and 5 bases from J, the junction contained 12 bases not matched to a gene. The CDR3 covers 14 residues. The germline V gene encodes CDR1 MNHEY and CDR2 SMNVEV (reference sequence). CDR3 bases: TGTGCCAGCGCCCTGAGAGGGGGCCGGGACGAGCAGTACTTC. Its translation is CASALRGGRDEQYF.

This sequence joins TRBV16 and TRBJ2-5; D is unclear. Germline CDR1 and CDR2: KGHSY and FQNENV. The CDR3 has 15 residues. The V end lost 4 bases, the J end lost 1 base, and 13 bases lay between the germline ends. CDR3 amino acids: CASSPTAGGQETQYF. The CDR3 bases are TGTGCCAGCAGCCCCACGGCAGGCGGCCAAGAGACCCAGTACTTC.

The V and J genes are TRBV20-1 and TRBJ1-2; no firm D call. Trimming stripped 3 bases from V and 7 bases from J, with 9 bases between. The CDR3 covers 11 residues. The germline CDR1 and CDR2 sequences are DFQATT and SNEGSKA (reference sequence). The CDR3 loop is CSARPERGYTF. Written as DNA, the CDR3 is TGCAGTGCTAGGCCCGAACGTGGCTACACCTTC.

J is TRBJ2-7 and V is TRBV9; possibly TRBD2 for D (5 bases). The CDR3 contains 16 residues. V dropped 0 bases and J dropped 4 bases, with 17 bases sitting between them. The germline gives CDR1 SGDLS, CDR2 YYNGEE. In nucleotides, the CDR3 is TGTGCCAGCAGCGTAGGGGCAGCGGCAACCCTTTACGAGCAGTACTTC. It translates to CASSVGAAATLYEQYF.